One sample yielded the 32 T cell receptor beta chains listed below, sequenced in a study of T cells in Graves' hyperthyroidism and ophthalmopathy. The source material, RNA transcripts, was used to amplify TCR beta CDR3 regions. The HTBI primer set was used in a first-round RT-PCR of the TCR CDR3. TCRdb analysed the multiplex PCR reads with MiXCR anew, one entry per CDR3 protein. The sample carries around 340,000 distinct CDR3 sequences, less than 20% recorded once. Source material: blood. The receptors come from a middle-aged woman with Graves' ophthalmopathy.

Ten or more counts support this clonotype. The chain recombines TRBV12-3 or TRBV12-4 with TRBJ2-7; TRBD1 matches 8 bases. The CDR3 has 14 amino acids. V shed 3 bases, J shed 3 bases, and the junction held 4 bases outside the gene matches. In DNA, the CDR3 is TGTGCCAGCAGTTTTAGGACAGGGTTCTACGAGCAGTACTTC. It translates to CASSFRTGFYEQYF.

As concerns this clonotype: It is unclear where the CDR3 begins or ends on the DNA, so no DNA is shown, and the CDR3 is as TCRdb lists it. The V gene is TRBV6-1, the J gene TRBJ2-2; no check of the table's D call, TRBD1, against the DNA was made. The CDR3 spans 16 amino acids, including both terminal residues. Germline values: CDR1 MNHNS, CDR2 SASEGT. This CDR3 is CASSARGQGTPGSCFF.

This clonotype was counted at least ten times. The chain couples TRBV30 to TRBJ2-7, with TRBD2 matching 8 bases. The length of the CDR3 is 13 residues. Germline loops: CDR1 GTSNPN, CDR2 SVGIG (reference sequence). V trimming: 5 bases; J trimming: 0 bases; junction bases outside the gene matches: 3. CDR3 DNA sequence: TGTGCCTGGGGGAGCGGGAGCTCCTACGAGCAGTACTTC. Its translation is CAWGSGSSYEQYF.

This clonotype was seen just once. The chain links TRBV12-3 or TRBV12-4 to TRBJ1-2; the match to TRBD1 covers 9 bases. The CDR3 consists of 15 residues. V shed 5 bases, J shed 8 bases, and the junction held 12 bases outside the gene matches. CDR3 nucleotides: TGTGCCAGCAGTGATACTCCGGGACAGGGACGGGGCTACACCTTC. Translation gives CASSDTPGQGRGYTF.

At least ten counts were recorded for this clonotype. This chain uses TRBV5-1 with TRBJ2-5; possible D gene TRBD2, 6 bases. V was pared by 1 base and J by 0 bases, with 10 bases between. CDR3 length: 15 amino acids. Germline-derived CDR1 and CDR2 are SGHRS and YFSETQ. The CDR3 loop reads CASSLWAGHQETQYF. The CDR3 DNA reads TGCGCCAGCAGCTTGTGGGCGGGACACCAAGAGACCCAGTACTTC. Complete variable domain (other parts from reference TRBV5-1 and TRBJ2-5): KAGVTQTPRYLIKTRGQQVTLSCSPISGHRSVSWYQQTPGQGLQFLFEYFSETQRNKGNFPGRFSGRQFSNSRSEMNVSTLELGDSALYLCASSLWAGHQETQYFGPGTRLLVL.

The table lists this clonotype with many counts. This chain joins TRBV28 and TRBJ2-7; D ambiguous. V shed 7 bases and J shed 2 bases, with 12 bases lying between them. Germline CDR1 MDHEN, CDR2 SYDVKM. The CDR3 length is 13 residues. Here the CDR3 DNA reads TGTGCCAGCACCCTGACTGGAGCCTACGAGCAGTACTTC. Protein sequence: CASTLTGAYEQYF.

This clonotype was seen repeatedly, ten times or more. The chain employs TRBV28 and TRBJ2-7; no reliable D call. The germline V and J ends were trimmed by 7 bases and 0 bases, with 10 bases remaining between them. The germline CDR1 and CDR2 sequences are MDHEN and SYDVKM. The CDR3 covers 13 residues. The CDR3 DNA reads as TGTGCCAGCAAGACGAGGAGCTCCTACGAGCAGTACTTC. Its translation: CASKTRSSYEQYF. The full variable domain, rest sourced from reference TRBV28 and TRBJ2-7, is DVKVTQSSRYLVKRTGEKVFLECVQDMDHENMFWYRQDPGLGLRLIYFSYDVKMKEKGDIPEGYSVSREKKERFSLILESASTNQTSMYLCASKTRSSYEQYFGPGTRLTVT.

This clonotype was detected only a few times. This rearrangement joins TRBV4-1 to TRBJ2-2; tentatively, D is TRBD2 (6 bases). Trimming took 4 bases from V and 6 from J, leaving 15 bases between them. Germline lookup yields CDR1 MGHRA and CDR2 YSYEKL. CDR3 length: 15 amino acids. The CDR3: CASSLVEGRPGELFF. CDR3 DNA: TGCGCCAGCAGCCTCGTGGAGGGGAGGCCCGGGGAGCTGTTTTTT.

This clonotype was seen at least ten times. The chain recombines TRBV28 with TRBJ1-5; TRBD1 agrees at 7 bases. The CDR3 runs to 19 residues. Germline V gives CDR1 MDHEN, CDR2 SYDVKM. With 3 bases clipped from V and 1 base from J, the junction kept 15 bases outside the gene matches. As DNA, the CDR3 is TGTGCCAGCAGTTTTTTGGTTAATTTCAGACAGGGCAGCAATCAGCCCCAGCATTTT. Encoded protein: CASSFLVNFRQGSNQPQHF.

This clonotype was seen repeatedly, ten times or more. The chain recombines TRBV12-3 or TRBV12-4 with TRBJ1-1; the D is unclear. Trimming removed 0 bases from V and 5 bases from J, with 7 bases in between. This CDR3 is built from 13 residues. The CDR3 coding sequence is TGTGCCAGCAGTTTAGCCTCGTTGACTGAAGCTTTCTTT. Translated: CASSLASLTEAFF.

The table lists this clonotype with many counts. V gene TRBV13 combines with J gene TRBJ2-7, with D possibly being TRBD1 (6 bases). V shed 6 bases and J shed 0 bases, with 12 bases lying between them. CDR1 and CDR2 (germline): PRHDT, FYEKMQ (reference sequence). The CDR3 contains 14 residues. CDR3 bases: TGTGCCAGCAGACGGACAGACCTCTCCTACGAGCAGTACTTC. It codes for CASRRTDLSYEQYF.

This clonotype was counted at least ten times. The V gene is TRBV4-1, the J gene TRBJ1-5; D gene unclear. The V gene's germline CDR1 is MGHRA and CDR2 YSYEKL. Trimming removed 1 base from V and 3 bases from J, with 4 bases in between. CDR3 size: 13 residues. The CDR3 DNA is TGCGCCAGCAGCCAAGCACCCAATCAGCCCCAGCATTTT. It is translated as CASSQAPNQPQHF.

This clonotype was picked up many times. The rearrangement links TRBV12-3 or TRBV12-4 to TRBJ1-1; 10 bases line up with TRBD1. The CDR3 spans 14 residues. The trim removed 6 bases at V and 6 bases at J, leaving 7 bases unmatched. As DNA, the CDR3 is TGTGCCAGCAGAAGACAGGGGGCGAAGTCTGAAGCTTTCTTT. This encodes CASRRQGAKSEAFF.

This clonotype was seen ten or more times. The rearrangement uses TRBV7-9 and TRBJ2-4; maybe TRBD1 (5 bases). Germline CDR1 and CDR2: SEHNR and FQNEAQ (reference sequence). The CDR3 extends over 14 amino acids. V gave up 1 base and J gave up 8 bases, with 12 bases separating them. The CDR3: CASSLGQYIDIQYF. The CDR3 DNA reads as TGTGCCAGCAGCTTAGGACAGTATATCGACATTCAGTACTTC.

This clonotype was seen many times. CDR3 residues: CASSARPTLRVGTPTYGYTF. The CDR3 region has the DNA TGTGCCAGCAGCGCACGACCAACACTAAGGGTCGGGACACCAACCTATGGCTACACCTTC. J is TRBJ1-2 and V is TRBV9; the D gene is possibly TRBD1 (6 bases). The germline V gene encodes CDR1 SGDLS and CDR2 YYNGEE. The CDR3 runs to 20 residues. Trimming removed 3 bases at V and 4 bases at J, with 31 bases between.

Many counts were recorded for this clonotype. The genes are TRBV28 and TRBJ1-2; possible D gene TRBD1, 6 bases. The V end was cut by 6 bases, the J end by 4 bases, with 18 bases between. The CDR3 has 15 residues. Germline lookup yields CDR1 MDHEN and CDR2 SYDVKM. The CDR3 nucleotides read TGTGCCAGCAGGCCCGGTGACAGGCGGGGCTATGGCTACACCTTC. Encoded protein: CASRPGDRRGYGYTF.

V usage is TRBV6-2 or TRBV6-3 and J usage is TRBJ1-5; unclear D gene. Trimming removed 2 bases at V and 1 base at J, with 12 bases between. Germline V gives CDR1 MNHEY, CDR2 SVGEGT. The CDR3 runs 16 residues. CDR3 region: CASSYGRAFSNQPQHF. Here the CDR3 DNA reads TGTGCCAGCAGTTACGGGAGGGCATTCAGCAATCAGCCCCAGCATTTT.

This chain uses TRBV3-1 with TRBJ1-5; no firm D call. Trimming removed 0 bases at V and 6 bases at J, with 9 bases between. The germline V gene encodes CDR1 LGHDT and CDR2 YNNKEL (reference sequence). CDR3 length equals 14 residues. As DNA, the CDR3 is TGTGCCAGCAGCCAAGAGGTAGGGAGTCAGCCCCAGCATTTT. Its translation is CASSQEVGSQPQHF.

This clonotype appeared many times. The rearrangement links TRBV28 to TRBJ2-1; either TRBD1 or TRBD2 may supply D (6 bases each). TRBJ2-7 matches the DNA end more closely, so the J call is doubtful. The germline CDR1 and CDR2 sequences are MDHEN and SYDVKM. This CDR3 has 16 residues. CDR3 bases: TGTGCCAGCAGTGACAGGACCGGAGGGAATTACTATGAGCAGTACTTC. Protein product: CASSDRTGGNYYEQYF.

This clonotype occurred many times. The J gene is TRBJ2-3, the V gene TRBV20-1; 7 positions agree with TRBD2. Trimming took 2 bases from V and 0 from J; bases not matched to a gene: 5. The CDR3 covers 15 residues. Germline CDR1 reads DFQATT; CDR2 reads SNEGSKA (reference sequence). CDR3 nucleotides: TGCAGTGCTAGACCACTAGCGCCGAGCACAGATACGCAGTATTTT. Residues: CSARPLAPSTDTQYF.

In this sample, this clonotype turned up many times. V gene TRBV15 combines with J gene TRBJ1-2; TRBD1 matches at 7 bases. CDR3 length equals 16 residues. Looked up from germline, CDR1 is LNHNV and CDR2 is YYDKDF (reference sequence). J was trimmed by 7 bases and V by 3 bases; bases with no gene match: 14. Here the CDR3 reads CATSRGAIDRVVGYTF. CDR3 bases: TGTGCCACCAGCAGGGGAGCCATTGACAGGGTAGTTGGCTACACCTTC.

This sequence joins TRBV27 and TRBJ2-5, with 9 bases fitting TRBD1. Germline assignment: CDR1 MNHEY and CDR2 SMNVEV (reference sequence). The CDR3 is 16 residues long. Trimming took 5 bases from V and 6 from J; bases not matched to a gene: 13. The CDR3 coding sequence is TGTGCCAGCAGTCCCCCGGGACAGGGCCGCATTAAGACCCAGTACTTC. Its translation: CASSPPGQGRIKTQYF.

In this sample, this clonotype turned up a few times. J is TRBJ1-2 and V is TRBV29-1, with D unresolved. V dropped 6 bases and J dropped 0 bases, with 11 bases sitting between them. Germline V gene data show CDR1 as SQVTM and CDR2 as ANQGSEA. The CDR3 sequence is 13 residues long. The CDR3: CSVRGTSNYGYTF. CDR3 nucleotide sequence: TGCAGCGTCCGGGGTACTTCTAACTATGGCTACACCTTC.

In this sample, this clonotype turned up many times. The chain carries TRBV10-2 and TRBJ2-7; 8 bases line up with TRBD1. CDR1 WSHSY and CDR2 SAAADI come from the germline V gene. The length of the CDR3 is 15 residues. V shed 6 bases and J 2 bases; nucleotides not matched to a gene: 9. CDR3 loop: CASRKTGQGTYEQYF. The CDR3 bases are TGCGCCAGCAGGAAAACCGGACAGGGAACCTACGAGCAGTACTTC.

This chain uses TRBV24-1 with TRBJ2-6; no definite D call. CDR3 length: 15 amino acids. Germline V gene lookup returns CDR1 KGHDR and CDR2 SFDVKD. The ends were cut back, 4 bases at V and 0 bases at J, with 6 bases in the middle. The CDR3 DNA reads as TGTGCCACCAGTGACGTCCTCTCTGGGGCCAACGTCCTGACTTTC. Its translation is CATSDVLSGANVLTF.

The gene calls are TRBV27 and TRBJ2-7, with 7 bases lining up with TRBD1. V gave up 3 bases and J gave up 2 bases; unmatched junction bases: 10. CDR1 is MNHEY and CDR2 is SMNVEV in the germline V gene (reference sequence). This CDR3 contains 16 residues. CDR3 sequence (DNA): TGTGCCAGCAGTTTTATAGGGGGACAGAGAACCTACGAGCAGTACTTC. It specifies CASSFIGGQRTYEQYF.

This clonotype was counted at least ten times. V is TRBV29-1 and J is TRBJ2-7; D may match TRBD1 or TRBD2 (6 bases each). CDR3 length: 13 residues. Looked up from germline, CDR1 is SQVTM and CDR2 is ANQGSEA. The V gene lost 7 bases and the J gene lost 5 bases, with 18 bases spanning the gap. The CDR3 DNA reads as TGCAGCGCGATATCGGGGGCGAAGGACGAGCAGTACTTC. Translated: CSAISGAKDEQYF.

This clonotype appeared many times. This rearrangement joins TRBV28 to TRBJ2-2; 7 bases align to TRBD1. V lost 5 bases, J lost 3 bases, and 6 bases stayed unmatched. The germline V gene encodes CDR1 MDHEN and CDR2 SYDVKM. The CDR3 consists of 15 residues. The CDR3 loop is CASSGDSDYTGELFF. In DNA, the CDR3 is TGTGCCAGCAGTGGGGACAGCGACTACACCGGGGAGCTGTTTTTT.

This clonotype was detected ten times or more. The rearrangement links TRBV7-2 to TRBJ1-1; TRBD1 is a possible D gene (5 bases). Germline V lookup: CDR1 SGHTA, CDR2 FQGNSA. The CDR3 is made up of 13 amino acids. The V end lost 5 bases, the J end lost 10 bases, and 17 bases lay between the germline ends. This chain's CDR3 is CASSLRRGDAAFF. CDR3 nucleotides: TGTGCCAGCAGCCTAAGGAGGGGCGATGCAGCTTTCTTT. The full variable domain, completed using reference TRBV7-2 and TRBJ1-1, is GAGVSQSPSNKVTEKGKDVELRCDPISGHTALYWYRQSLGQGLEFLIYFQGNSAPDKSGLPSDRFSAERTGGSVSTLTIQRTQQEDSAVYLCASSLRRGDAAFFGQGTRLTVV.

The sample holds a few counts of this clonotype. The rearrangement links TRBV28 to TRBJ1-5; 7 bases are shared with TRBD1. The V segment lost 5 bases and the J segment 6 bases; nucleotides outside the gene matches: 10. Germline lookup yields CDR1 MDHEN and CDR2 SYDVKM. The CDR3 consists of 15 residues. The CDR3 DNA sequence: TGTGCCAGCAGTCCCCACCAGGGGGAGACTCAGCCCCAGCATTTT. Protein product: CASSPHQGETQPQHF.

This sequence joins TRBV3-1 and TRBJ1-2; a possible D gene is TRBD1 (6 bases). The CDR3 runs 12 residues. Germline CDR1 reads LGHDT; CDR2 reads YNNKEL (reference sequence). Trimming took 0 bases from V and 8 from J, leaving 7 bases between them. The CDR3 DNA reads as TGTGCCAGCAGCCAAGAGACAGGAGGCTACACCTTC. It specifies CASSQETGGYTF.

This clonotype was recorded many times. The J gene is TRBJ2-7, the V gene TRBV19; 11 bases agree with TRBD2. Unmatched junction bases numbered 2, after V lost 3 bases and J lost 4 bases. Germline V gene sequence: CDR1 LNHDA, CDR2 SQIVND (reference sequence). The CDR3 covers 14 residues. CDR3 coding DNA: TGTGCCAGTAGTATTACTAGCGGGAGTTACGAGCAGTACTTC. Its translation is CASSITSGSYEQYF. Full variable domain (outside the CDR3, taken from reference TRBV19 and TRBJ2-7): DGGITQSPKYLFRKEGQNVTLSCEQNLNHDAMYWYRQDPGQGLRLIYYSQIVNDFQKGDIAEGYSVSREKKESFPLTVTSAQKNPTAFYLCASSITSGSYEQYFGPGTRLTVT.